What follows describes a single TCR beta chain. Its antigen is unidentified. These data belong to a study of blood T cells in healthy people across ages. Regarding the study as a whole: Long-lived donors carried more naive CD4+ cells and greater diversity than aged donors. What prevented conclusive comparison of naive and antigen-experienced cells was that PBMCs were unsorted. Per million T cells, TCR beta diversity dropped roughly linearly as age increased.

Peripheral blood, approximately 10 milliliters per donor, was collected. CDR3 length: 15 residues. V lost 5 bases and J lost 3; bases outside the gene matches: 9. Germline CDR1 is SEHNR and CDR2 is FQNEAQ (reference sequence). A sample-barcoded 5' primer and a J-beta primer mix were used in a second PCR of about 7 to 11 cycles. TCRdb redid the calling of the 5' RACE reads with MiXCR, one entry per CDR3 protein. The data show hundreds of thousands of distinct CDR3 sequences, roughly two fifths seen once. The specimen sequenced was blood. This rearrangement joins TRBV7-9 to TRBJ2-7; 8 bases align to TRBD2. The clonotype was recovered from a woman aged 55 to 70 in good health. This CDR3 reads CASSLHGGDNYEQYF. The CDR3 bases are TGTGCCAGCAGCCTTCACGGGGGGGATAACTACGAGCAGTACTTC.